The clone carrying this TCR beta chain has ten or more counts. Ophthalmopathy-affected donors exhibited moderate-to-severe activity, CAS ≥3, NOSPECS ≥4, and duration under 3 months. The study excluded patients with other autoimmune diseases, uncontrolled infections, pregnancy or lactation. Scientists amplified the TCR beta CDR3 regions from RNA transcripts. An opening RT-PCR round employed HTBI primers and preceded a second-round multiplex PCR. TCRdb analysed the multiplex PCR reads with MiXCR anew, one entry per CDR3 protein. The data hold approximately 640,000 distinct CDR3 sequences, with 35% to 50% observed a single time. These data belong to a study of Graves' ophthalmopathy and Graves' hyperthyroidism. The CDR3 contains 14 residues. Trimming shortened V by 0 bases and J by 6 bases, and 6 bases separated the two germline ends. Germline V gene lookup returns CDR1 LGHNA and CDR2 YNFKEQ.

The sequence came from an adult man with Graves' ophthalmopathy. The rearrangement uses TRBV4-2 and TRBJ1-6; the D is unclear. Sequences were obtained from peripheral blood. As DNA, the CDR3 is TGTGCCAGCAGCCAAGAAGGGTCTAATTCACCCCTCCACTTT. Its protein is CASSQEGSNSPLHF.